The 25 T cell receptor beta chains below were found in one sample sequenced in a study of blood T cell repertoires in COVID-19. The table came from immunoSEQ multiplex PCR; TCRdb's copy has only in-frame clones and leaves some out. The sample shows about 120,000 clones, 85% to 90% of them seen only once. Sequencing was performed on peripheral blood. Receptors were obtained from a man in his sixties with COVID-19, enrolled during active disease.

The chain is built from TRBV6-6 and TRBJ1-3; D gene ambiguous. Germline CDR1 is MNHNY and CDR2 is SVGAGI (reference sequence). CDR3 length: 14 amino acids. The germline V and J ends were trimmed by 5 bases and 2 bases, with 10 bases remaining between them. The CDR3 is CASSKEGPGNTIYF. DNA for the CDR3: TGTGCCAGCAGTAAGGAGGGCCCTGGAAACACCATATATTTT.

This clone was counted a single time. The rearrangement joins TRBV7-2 to TRBJ2-7, with 8 nucleotides matching TRBD2. The CDR3 runs to 15 residues. The V segment lost 8 bases and the J segment 1 base; nucleotides outside the gene matches: 10. Germline values: CDR1 SGHTA, CDR2 FQGNSA. In nucleotides, the CDR3 is TGTGCCAGCCGACCGGGGGGGGTAGGGTCCTACGAGCAGTACTTC. This translates into CASRPGGVGSYEQYF.

This clone has only a few counts. The gene calls are TRBV2 and TRBJ1-4, with D possibly matching TRBD1 (6 bases). The germline V and J ends were trimmed by 0 bases and 5 bases, with 10 bases remaining between them. The CDR3 runs to 15 residues. The germline CDR1 and CDR2 sequences are SNHLY and FYNNEI. The CDR3 here is CASSEARGANEKLFF. DNA for the CDR3: TGTGCCAGCAGTGAAGCGCGGGGGGCGAATGAAAAACTGTTTTTT.

The chain recombines TRBV19 with TRBJ2-1; the D gene is possibly TRBD1 (6 bases). Trimming left V 3 bases short and J 7 bases short, with 16 bases between. Germline V gene data show CDR1 as LNHDA and CDR2 as SQIVND (reference sequence). The CDR3 covers 15 residues. CDR3 in amino acids: CASSIIRGAFNEQFF. As DNA, the CDR3 is TGTGCCAGTAGTATTATCAGGGGAGCCTTTAATGAGCAGTTCTTC. The full variable domain, with the rest looked up from reference TRBV19 and TRBJ2-1, is DGGITQSPKYLFRKEGQNVTLSCEQNLNHDAMYWYRQDPGQGLRLIYYSQIVNDFQKGDIAEGYSVSREKKESFPLTVTSAQKNPTAFYLCASSIIRGAFNEQFFGPGTRLTVL.

This chain links TRBV7-4 with TRBJ1-4; D is ambiguous. The CDR3 contains 12 residues. Trimming shortened V by 9 bases and J by 8 bases, and 13 bases separated the two germline ends. The germline V gene has CDR1 SGHVT and CDR2 SQSDAQ. This CDR3 reads CASEDSGEKLFF. Written as DNA, the CDR3 is TGTGCCAGTGAGGATTCGGGGGAAAAACTGTTTTTT.

For the CDR3, the DNA is TGTGCCAGCAGCTACAGAAGCAATCAGCCCCAGCATTTT. Translation: CASSYRSNQPQHF. V usage is TRBV27 and J usage is TRBJ1-5; D not resolved. With 6 bases removed from V and 1 base from J, the gap between germline ends came to 7 bases. Germline loops: CDR1 MNHEY, CDR2 SMNVEV (reference sequence). The CDR3 runs to 13 residues.

This chain uses TRBV28 with TRBJ1-2; 9 bases agree with TRBD1. Trimming took 8 bases from V and 5 from J; bases not matched to a gene: 15. The CDR3 covers 16 residues. Per the germline V gene, CDR1 is MDHEN and CDR2 is SYDVKM. CDR3 sequence: CASSFPTGDRVYGYTF. The CDR3 DNA sequence: TGTGCCAGCTCCTTCCCGACGGGGGACAGGGTTTATGGCTACACCTTC.

This clone came up once. V and J are TRBV6-5 and TRBJ1-5; 8 positions match TRBD1. The germline V gene has CDR1 MNHEY and CDR2 SVGAGI. The CDR3 totals 15 residues. V trimming: 6 bases; J trimming: 5 bases; junction bases outside the gene matches: 9. CDR3 region: CASRRTGSGDQPQHF. The CDR3 DNA reads as TGTGCCAGCAGGAGGACAGGGTCTGGGGATCAGCCCCAGCATTTT.

This clone appeared once. V and J are TRBV9 and TRBJ2-7; TRBD2 might be the D (5 bases). CDR3 length: 16 residues. The V gene's germline CDR1 is SGDLS and CDR2 YYNGEE. V lost 3 bases, J lost 6 bases, and 22 bases lay in between. CDR3 nucleotide sequence: TGTGCCAGCAGCGCAACCTGGGGAGCGCTCCCCCTCGAGCAGTACTTC. This encodes CASSATWGALPLEQYF.

The chain links TRBV5-1 to TRBJ1-2; 8 bases map to TRBD1. CDR3 length equals 14 residues. Germline CDR1 SGHRS, CDR2 YFSETQ. V trimming: 0 bases; J trimming: 4 bases; junction bases outside the gene matches: 2. In nucleotides, the CDR3 is TGCGCCAGCAGCTTGGTGCAGGGGGCCTATGGCTACACCTTC. It yields the protein CASSLVQGAYGYTF.

The chain recombines TRBV6-5 with TRBJ2-1; 8 positions agree with TRBD1. The V gene's germline CDR1 is MNHEY and CDR2 SVGAGI. There are 16 residues in the CDR3. The V gene end was trimmed by 2 bases and the J gene end by 1 base; junction bases not matched to a gene: 4. CDR3 amino acids: CASSYARQGSYNEQFF. Written as DNA, the CDR3 is TGTGCCAGCAGTTACGCTCGACAGGGGTCCTACAATGAGCAGTTCTTC.

CDR3 sequence: CASGFPDREDYGYTF. DNA of the CDR3: TGTGCTAGTGGCTTCCCGGACAGGGAGGACTATGGCTACACCTTC. This sequence joins TRBV12-5 and TRBJ1-2, with TRBD1 identical over 8 bases. This CDR3 has 15 amino acids. CDR1 is LGHNT, CDR2 FRNRAP, per germline. V was pared by 6 bases and J by 3 bases, with 9 bases of the junction left unmatched.

V and J are TRBV9 and TRBJ2-7; D might be TRBD2 (6 bases). Germline V gene data show CDR1 as SGDLS and CDR2 as YYNGEE. The CDR3 spans 16 residues. V was trimmed by 0 bases and J by 0 bases, leaving 13 bases between them. This chain's CDR3 is CASSVDPGRSSYEQYF. CDR3 DNA: TGTGCCAGCAGCGTAGATCCAGGGAGGAGCTCCTACGAGCAGTACTTC.

The genes are TRBV4-2 and TRBJ2-3, with D unclear. The germline V and J ends were trimmed by 0 bases and 1 base, with 8 bases remaining between them. Germline CDR1 reads LGHNA; CDR2 reads YNFKEQ. This CDR3 region has 15 residues. The CDR3 DNA is TGTGCCAGCAGCCAAGAGATAGCCGGCACAGATACGCAGTATTTT. Translating gives CASSQEIAGTDTQYF.

The chain recombines TRBV19 with TRBJ2-7, with D maybe TRBD2 (6 bases). CDR1 and CDR2 (germline): LNHDA, SQIVND (reference sequence). Trimming pared 4 bases from V and 10 bases from J, leaving 23 bases between. The CDR3 runs to 15 residues. This CDR3 is CASSKDQPGDTSQYF. DNA for the CDR3: TGTGCCAGTAGTAAGGACCAGCCGGGGGATACGAGTCAGTACTTC. Supplemented by reference TRBV19 and TRBJ2-7, the full variable domain reads DGGITQSPKYLFRKEGQNVTLSCEQNLNHDAMYWYRQDPGQGLRLIYYSQIVNDFQKGDIAEGYSVSREKKESFPLTVTSAQKNPTAFYLCASSKDQPGDTSQYFGPGTRLTVT.

This clone has only one observation. The chain recombines TRBV27 with TRBJ1-5; TRBD1 might be the D (5 bases). V was pared by 6 bases and J by 5 bases, with 17 bases between. The CDR3 runs 15 residues. Per germline, CDR1 MNHEY and CDR2 SMNVEV (reference sequence). The CDR3, as DNA: TGTGCCAGCAGGGTTTCACAGAACAGGTATCAGCCCCAGCATTTT. Residues: CASRVSQNRYQPQHF.

The V call is TRBV29-1, the J call TRBJ2-3; maybe TRBD1 (5 bases). Per the germline V gene, CDR1 is SQVTM and CDR2 is ANQGSEA. This CDR3 spans 16 amino acids. V dropped 0 bases and J dropped 1 base, with 14 bases sitting between them. This CDR3 is CSVEDRAIGGTDTQYF. DNA for the CDR3: TGCAGCGTTGAAGATCGGGCGATAGGGGGCACAGATACGCAGTATTTT.

The chain is built from TRBV5-1 and TRBJ1-5; D gene ambiguous. Germline V gene sequence: CDR1 SGHRS, CDR2 YFSETQ. Trimming left V 0 bases short and J 2 bases short, with 6 bases between. The CDR3 totals 14 residues. The CDR3, as DNA: TGCGCCAGCAGCTTGGGCGGGGGCAATCAGCCCCAGCATTTT. Encoded protein: CASSLGGGNQPQHF.

V gene TRBV7-2 combines with J gene TRBJ2-3, with a tentative D call TRBD2 (6 bases). Between the trimmed V and J ends, which lost 1 base and 1 base, there was a span of 9 bases. The CDR3 has 15 amino acids. CDR1 and CDR2 from the germline V gene are SGHTA and FQGNSA. The CDR3 is CASSLGGLRTDTQYF. The CDR3 bases are TGTGCCAGCAGCTTAGGGGGACTTCGCACAGATACGCAGTATTTT.

The chain carries TRBV25-1 and TRBJ1-1, with D unclear. Trimming cost V 2 bases and J 4 bases, with 8 bases left between them. Germline V gene sequence: CDR1 MGHDK, CDR2 SYGVNS. The CDR3 contains 13 residues. The CDR3 loop is CASSEKWSTEAFF. Written as DNA, the CDR3 is TGTGCCAGCAGTGAAAAGTGGAGCACTGAAGCTTTCTTT. Filled out from reference TRBV25-1 and TRBJ1-1, the complete variable domain reads EADIYQTPRYLVIGTGKKITLECSQTMGHDKMYWYQQDPGMELHLIHYSYGVNSTEKGDLSSESTVSRIRTEHFPLTLESARPSHTSQYLCASSEKWSTEAFFGQGTRLTVV.

The chain carries TRBV11-2 and TRBJ2-5; tentatively, D is TRBD1 (6 bases). Per germline, CDR1 SGHAT and CDR2 FQNNGV. Trimming cost V 0 bases and J 5 bases, with 16 bases left between them. The CDR3 runs 16 residues. CDR3: CASSLETGIRGETQYF. CDR3 coding DNA: TGTGCCAGCAGCTTAGAGACTGGCATTAGGGGGGAGACCCAGTACTTC.

V gene TRBV27 combines with J gene TRBJ1-6; 7 bases are shared with TRBD1. Germline assignment: CDR1 MNHEY and CDR2 SMNVEV (reference sequence). Trimming removed 5 bases from V and 0 bases from J; junction bases left unmatched: 7. The CDR3 totals 17 residues. The CDR3 loop reads CASSLTRDSSYNSPLHF. In nucleotides, the CDR3 is TGTGCCAGCAGTCTTACCCGGGACAGCTCCTATAATTCACCCCTCCACTTT.

For this clone: A much bigger clone sits one base away, suggesting this may be a read error. Other DNA sequences in this specimen translate into the identical CDR3. This sequence joins TRBV4-1 and TRBJ1-1; D is uncertain. Trimming pared 0 bases from V and 2 bases from J, leaving 7 bases between. The CDR3 covers 14 residues. The germline V gene has CDR1 MGHRA and CDR2 YSYEKL. CDR3 sequence: CASSQDSPNTEAFF. The CDR3 coding sequence is TGCGCCAGCAGCCAAGATAGTCCAAACACTGAAGCTTTCTTT.

V and J are TRBV19 and TRBJ1-1, with TRBD1 identical over 10 bases. The germline gives CDR1 LNHDA, CDR2 SQIVND (reference sequence). There are 16 residues in the CDR3. With 5 bases clipped from V and 0 bases from J, the junction kept 6 bases outside the gene matches. CDR3 protein: CASSERDRGMNTEAFF. The CDR3 bases are TGTGCCAGTAGTGAACGGGACAGGGGTATGAACACTGAAGCTTTCTTT.

This chain joins TRBV6-5 and TRBJ1-2; no clear D. The CDR3 sequence is 12 residues long. Trimming took off 8 bases at V and 0 bases at J, with 7 bases between the two ends. Germline lookup yields CDR1 MNHEY and CDR2 SVGAGI. CDR3 DNA sequence: TGTGCCAGCCCCTCTGCTAACTATGGCTACACCTTC. It specifies CASPSANYGYTF.